This TCR beta chain derives from a study of T cells in Graves' hyperthyroidism and ophthalmopathy. Study-level background: Peripheral blood specimens were obtained at initial diagnosis, prior to any treatment.

The investigators amplified TCR beta CDR3 regions from RNA transcripts. First-round RT-PCR of the TCR CDR3 relied on the HTBI primer set. Each CDR3 protein gets one entry after TCRdb re-called the multiplex PCR reads with MiXCR. The table has about 350,000 distinct CDR3 sequences, roughly 13% seen once. Points on this clonotype: Its antigen is currently unknown. With a much larger clone just one base away, this may be a read error.

PBMCs were obtained from about 9.9 ml fresh peripheral blood. Study results and limitations: A model built on 13 V-J features separated ophthalmopathy from stable hyperthyroidism. Blood shared most expanded thyroid clonotypes above 0.001.

This CDR3 has 15 amino acids. In germline, CDR1 is KGHDR, CDR2 SFDVKD. The clonotype was recovered from a woman younger than 45 with Graves' hyperthyroidism. The sequenced material came from blood. This chain uses TRBV24-1 with TRBJ2-3; 8 bases match TRBD2. The CDR3 sequence: CATRAAGVGTDTRYF. The CDR3 DNA is TGTGCCACCAGAGCAGCGGGAGTAGGCACAGATACGCGGTATTTT.